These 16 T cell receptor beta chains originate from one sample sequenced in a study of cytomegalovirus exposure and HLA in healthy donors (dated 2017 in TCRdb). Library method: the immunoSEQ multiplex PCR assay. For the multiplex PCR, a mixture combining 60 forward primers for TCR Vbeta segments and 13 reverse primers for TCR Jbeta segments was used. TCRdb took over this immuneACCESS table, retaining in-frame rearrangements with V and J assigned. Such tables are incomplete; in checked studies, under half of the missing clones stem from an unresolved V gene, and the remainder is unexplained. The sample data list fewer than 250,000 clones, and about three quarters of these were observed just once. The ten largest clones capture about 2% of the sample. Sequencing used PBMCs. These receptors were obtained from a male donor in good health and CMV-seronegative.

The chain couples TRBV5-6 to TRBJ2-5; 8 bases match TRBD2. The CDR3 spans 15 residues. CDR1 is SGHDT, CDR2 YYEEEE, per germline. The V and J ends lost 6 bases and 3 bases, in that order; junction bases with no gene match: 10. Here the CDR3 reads CASTPTGTRKETQYF. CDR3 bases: TGTGCCAGCACCCCAACAGGGACTAGAAAAGAGACCCAGTACTTC.

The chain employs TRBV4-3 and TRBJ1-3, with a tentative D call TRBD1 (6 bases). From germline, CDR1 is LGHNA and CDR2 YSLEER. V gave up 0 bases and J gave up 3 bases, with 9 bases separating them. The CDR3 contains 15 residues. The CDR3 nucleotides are TGCGCCAGCAGCCAAGATCAGGGGATTGGAAACACCATATATTTT. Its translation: CASSQDQGIGNTIYF.

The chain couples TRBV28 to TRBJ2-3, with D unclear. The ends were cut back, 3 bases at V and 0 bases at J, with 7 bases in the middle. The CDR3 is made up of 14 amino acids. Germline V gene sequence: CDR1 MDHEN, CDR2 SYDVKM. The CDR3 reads CASSFSQSTDTQYF. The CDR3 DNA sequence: TGTGCCAGCAGTTTCAGTCAGAGCACAGATACGCAGTATTTT. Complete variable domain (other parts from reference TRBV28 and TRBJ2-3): DVKVTQSSRYLVKRTGEKVFLECVQDMDHENMFWYRQDPGLGLRLIYFSYDVKMKEKGDIPEGYSVSREKKERFSLILESASTNQTSMYLCASSFSQSTDTQYFGPGTRLTVL.

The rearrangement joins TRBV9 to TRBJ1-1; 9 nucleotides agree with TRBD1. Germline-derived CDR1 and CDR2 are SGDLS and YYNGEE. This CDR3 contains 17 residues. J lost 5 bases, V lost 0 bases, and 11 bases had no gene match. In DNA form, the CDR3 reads TGTGCCAGCAGCGTAGGACAGGGGGGTAATTGGAAGACTGAAGCTTTCTTT. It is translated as CASSVGQGGNWKTEAFF.

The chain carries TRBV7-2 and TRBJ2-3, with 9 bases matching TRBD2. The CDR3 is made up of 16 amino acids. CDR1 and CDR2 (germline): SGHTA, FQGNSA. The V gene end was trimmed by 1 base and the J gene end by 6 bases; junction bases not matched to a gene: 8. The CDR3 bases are TGTGCCAGCAGCTTAGAAGTTTGGCGGGGGGGGGATACGCAGTATTTT. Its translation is CASSLEVWRGGDTQYF.

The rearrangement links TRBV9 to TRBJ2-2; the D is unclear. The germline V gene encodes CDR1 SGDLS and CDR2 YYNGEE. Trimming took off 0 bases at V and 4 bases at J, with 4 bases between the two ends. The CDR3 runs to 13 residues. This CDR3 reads CASSVVATGELFF. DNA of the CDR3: TGTGCCAGCAGCGTAGTGGCCACCGGGGAGCTGTTTTTT.

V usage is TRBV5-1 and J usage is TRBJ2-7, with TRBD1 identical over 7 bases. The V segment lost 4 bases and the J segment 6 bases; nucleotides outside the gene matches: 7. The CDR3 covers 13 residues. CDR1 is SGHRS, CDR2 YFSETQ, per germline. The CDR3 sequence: CASSLDRAFEQYF. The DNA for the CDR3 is TGCGCCAGCAGCCTAGACAGGGCTTTCGAGCAGTACTTC.

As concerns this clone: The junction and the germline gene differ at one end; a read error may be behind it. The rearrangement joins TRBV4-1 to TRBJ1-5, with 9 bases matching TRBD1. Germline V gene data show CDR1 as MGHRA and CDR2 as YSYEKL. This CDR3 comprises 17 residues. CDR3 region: CASSQVNRGPSNQPQRF. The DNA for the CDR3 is TGCGCCAGCAGCCAGGTCAACAGGGGGCCTAGCAATCAGCCCCAGCGTTTT.

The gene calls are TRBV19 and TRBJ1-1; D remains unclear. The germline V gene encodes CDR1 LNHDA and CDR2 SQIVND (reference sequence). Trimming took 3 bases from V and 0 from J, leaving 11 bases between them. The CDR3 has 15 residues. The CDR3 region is CASSIGAQMNTEAFF. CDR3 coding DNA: TGTGCCAGTAGTATCGGCGCACAGATGAACACTGAAGCTTTCTTT.

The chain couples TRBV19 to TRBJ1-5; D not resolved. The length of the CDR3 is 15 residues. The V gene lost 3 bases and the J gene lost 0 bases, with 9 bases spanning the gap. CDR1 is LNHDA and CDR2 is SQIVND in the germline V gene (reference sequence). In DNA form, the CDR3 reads TGTGCCAGTAGTATTGGCCATTATAGCAATCAGCCCCAGCATTTT. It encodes CASSIGHYSNQPQHF. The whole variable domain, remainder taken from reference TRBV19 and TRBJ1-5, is DGGITQSPKYLFRKEGQNVTLSCEQNLNHDAMYWYRQDPGQGLRLIYYSQIVNDFQKGDIAEGYSVSREKKESFPLTVTSAQKNPTAFYLCASSIGHYSNQPQHFGDGTRLSIL.

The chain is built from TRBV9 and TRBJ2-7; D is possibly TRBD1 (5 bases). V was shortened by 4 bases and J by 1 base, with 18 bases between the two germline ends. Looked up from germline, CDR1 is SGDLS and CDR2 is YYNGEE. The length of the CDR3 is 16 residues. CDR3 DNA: TGTGCCAGCAGCCCCCAGGGTGCTCCTGTGTCCTACGAGCAGTACTTC. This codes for CASSPQGAPVSYEQYF.

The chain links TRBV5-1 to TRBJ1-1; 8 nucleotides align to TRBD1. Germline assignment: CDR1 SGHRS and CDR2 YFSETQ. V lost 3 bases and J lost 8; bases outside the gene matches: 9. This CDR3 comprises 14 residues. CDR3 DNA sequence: TGCGCCAGCAGCTCGGGGGTGACAGGGGCCGAAGCTTTCTTT. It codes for CASSSGVTGAEAFF.

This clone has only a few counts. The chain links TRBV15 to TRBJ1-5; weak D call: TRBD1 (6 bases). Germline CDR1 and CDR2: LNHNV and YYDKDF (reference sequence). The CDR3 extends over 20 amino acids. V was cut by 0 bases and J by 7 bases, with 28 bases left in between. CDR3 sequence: CATSRDLAGAGTVMGQPQHF. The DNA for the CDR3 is TGTGCCACCAGCAGAGATTTGGCGGGGGCGGGGACCGTAATGGGGCAGCCCCAGCATTTT.

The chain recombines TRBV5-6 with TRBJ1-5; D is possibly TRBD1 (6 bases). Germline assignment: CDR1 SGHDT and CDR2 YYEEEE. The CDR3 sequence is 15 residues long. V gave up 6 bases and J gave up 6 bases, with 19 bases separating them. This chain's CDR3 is CASTLEGGLSQPQHF. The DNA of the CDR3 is TGTGCCAGCACCCTGGAGGGGGGGCTAAGTCAGCCCCAGCATTTT.

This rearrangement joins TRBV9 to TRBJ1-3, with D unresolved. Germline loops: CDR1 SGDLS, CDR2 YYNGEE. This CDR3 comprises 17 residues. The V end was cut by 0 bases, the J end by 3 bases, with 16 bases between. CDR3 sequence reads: CASSVASTAGIGNTIYF. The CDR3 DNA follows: TGTGCCAGCAGCGTAGCTAGCACGGCAGGAATTGGAAACACCATATATTTT.

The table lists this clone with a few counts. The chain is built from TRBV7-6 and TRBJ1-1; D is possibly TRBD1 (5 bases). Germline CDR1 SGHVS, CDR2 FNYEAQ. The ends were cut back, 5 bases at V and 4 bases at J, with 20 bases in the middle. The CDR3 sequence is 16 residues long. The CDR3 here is CASSPIDDRGGTEAFF. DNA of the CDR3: TGTGCCAGCAGCCCGATCGACGATAGGGGTGGCACTGAAGCTTTCTTT.